The subject of this entry is one TCR beta chain. The antigen remains undetermined. This specimen belongs to a study of PD-1 blockade in classical Hodgkin lymphoma. Every patient had relapsed following autologous stem cell transplantation, and cohorts differed in brentuximab vedotin exposure. Broader study findings: Nivolumab initiated under 1 year post-ASCT led to patient exclusion.

Produced via immunoSEQ multiplex PCR; TCRdb's table is partial and in-frame only. In the table there are tens of thousands of clones, about 88% of which are singletons. Germline loops: CDR1 SGHAT, CDR2 FQNNGV. The V gene lost 1 base and the J gene lost 3 bases, with 7 bases spanning the gap. The CDR3 totals 13 residues. The source was peripheral blood mononuclear cells (PBMCs), collected before the second cycle of nivolumab. V gene TRBV11-2 combines with J gene TRBJ2-7; D unresolved. This receptor was identified in a human donor with classical Hodgkin lymphoma. The CDR3 region is CASSLAEDYEQYF. Here the CDR3 DNA reads TGTGCCAGCAGCTTAGCAGAAGACTACGAGCAGTACTTC.